This is a list of T cell receptor beta chains from one sample in a study of blood T cell repertoires in COVID-19. This table comes from immunoSEQ multiplex PCR, and its TCRdb copy is limited to in-frame clones, with some not included. The repertoire holds approximately 190,000 clones, with roughly four fifths as singletons. The source material was peripheral blood. These receptors originate from a man aged 25 to 40 with active or convalescent COVID-19. Both conserved end residues are trimmed from each CDR3. D genes are given only for firm matches.

ASSQGSSGPLH TRBJ1-6 TRBV4-1 -
SVVGIAGTLDTQY TRBJ2-3 TRBV29-1 TRBD2
ASSSSTDTQY TRBJ2-3 TRBV7-2 -
SLTGVAEAF TRBJ1-1 TRBV20-1 TRBD1
ASSPLEGGYGYT TRBJ1-2 TRBV6-5 -
AIRGGGTSDQETQY TRBJ2-5 TRBV10-3 -
ASSYPGGSETQY TRBJ2-5 TRBV6-2/TRBV6-3 -
ATRGAANYGYT TRBJ1-2 TRBV24-1 -
ASSSVNTEAF TRBJ1-1 TRBV28 -
ASSLVEGSYTEAF TRBJ1-1 TRBV5-1 -
ASSSTGVSETQY TRBJ2-5 TRBV3-1/TRBV3-2 TRBD1
ASSPETGANQPQH TRBJ1-5 TRBV18 TRBD1
ASSFDSGLGGNTIY TRBJ1-3 TRBV5-6 -
ASSFGQGRNEKLF TRBJ1-4 TRBV27 TRBD1
ASSQHRDLSSGNTIY TRBJ1-3 TRBV4-1 -
ASSGAGGGWDYGYT TRBJ1-2 TRBV11-2 TRBD1
SARGGYEQF TRBJ2-1 TRBV20-1 -
ASSLQGWGTEAF TRBJ1-1 TRBV7-9 -
ASSLVGGYTDTQY TRBJ2-3 TRBV5-4 -
ASSRNGVRNTEAF TRBJ1-1 TRBV5-1 -
ASSYSQGRNTEAF TRBJ1-1 TRBV6-5 -
ASSRDPGQGNTEAF TRBJ1-1 TRBV5-6 TRBD1
ASSSGQGIVVLT TRBJ2-6 TRBV19 TRBD1
ATSDFKQGFYGYT TRBJ1-2 TRBV24-1 -
ASSFPGMGRPTEAF TRBJ1-1 TRBV13 -
SVATSGSYEQY TRBJ2-7 TRBV29-1 TRBD2
ASSPTSGQNTGELF TRBJ2-2 TRBV5-6 TRBD2
ASSPGQGDYYGYT TRBJ1-2 TRBV7-9 TRBD1
ASSPALLYEQY TRBJ2-7 TRBV3-1/TRBV3-2 -
ASSQPSGRSIDTQY TRBJ2-3 TRBV4-1 TRBD2
ASSPRGLAGGGGETQY TRBJ2-5 TRBV18 TRBD2
ASSLLAGTNTGELF TRBJ2-2 TRBV10-1 TRBD2
ASSQVDWNSPLH TRBJ1-6 TRBV4-1 -
ASSYTGQVYEQF TRBJ2-1 TRBV6-5 -
SVEDRGVGYT TRBJ1-2 TRBV29-1 -
ASSLNARQGNSPLH TRBJ1-6 TRBV7-3 TRBD1
ASSLKRWGRDQPQH TRBJ1-5 TRBV7-9 -
ASSKQGAWETQY TRBJ2-5 TRBV5-8 TRBD1
ASTTGRVGQPQH TRBJ1-5 TRBV19 -
ASSEGQALGHTDTQY TRBJ2-3 TRBV6-1 TRBD1
ASSFPGQGITDTQY TRBJ2-3 TRBV7-9 TRBD1
ASSSDRGVNTEAF TRBJ1-1 TRBV19 TRBD1
ASSYNLGANEKLF TRBJ1-4 TRBV6-4 -
ASSWDREFFYT TRBJ1-2 TRBV28 TRBD1
ASSPDRGAARGGFNQPQH TRBJ1-5 TRBV18 TRBD1
AWSVLGGLNTEAF TRBJ1-1 TRBV30 -
ASSDPGHSYEQY TRBJ2-7 TRBV10-1 -
ATSDATGRDTQY TRBJ2-3 TRBV24-1 -
AISDARTSGRDEQF TRBJ2-1 TRBV10-3 TRBD2
ASSLAEDTEAF TRBJ1-1 TRBV5-8 -
ASSELQYNSPLH TRBJ1-6 TRBV6-1 -
ASSLRTGGESPKF TRBJ2-1 TRBV5-1 TRBD1
ASSFQVNTEAF TRBJ1-1 TRBV5-6 -
ASSTGGGGYT TRBJ1-2 TRBV25-1 TRBD1
ASSARTGLQETQY TRBJ2-5 TRBV19 TRBD1
ASKFNSGNTIY TRBJ1-3 TRBV11-2 -